This record covers a single TCR beta chain. The antigen is undetermined. The record originates from a study of T-cell memory formation after mild COVID-19. Study as a whole: There were largely donor-specific TCR clusters.

Whole-study results and caveats: Researchers could not confirm that second-wave clones peaking on day 37 targeted SARS-CoV-2.

The 5'RACE method, run with constant-segment primers, produced TCR alpha and TCR beta cDNA libraries (carrying sample barcodes and UMIs). MiXCR, run by TCRdb on the 5' RACE reads, gives a single entry per CDR3 protein. The sample holds fewer than 700,000 distinct CDR3 sequences, 20% to 25% seen once. This CDR3 is built from 15 residues. Germline CDR1 and CDR2: KGHDR and SFDVKD. V lost 0 bases and J lost 0, with 6 bases in between. V gene TRBV24-1 combines with J gene TRBJ2-3, with D unclear. Specimen: PBMCs or a T cell subset sorted from them (not recorded which). The sequence was collected from an adult woman who had mild COVID-19 (a few samples of this study predate the infection). Cell type and time point are not known. The CDR3 region is CATSDLFGSTDTQYF. DNA for the CDR3: TGTGCCACCAGTGATTTGTTCGGGAGCACAGATACGCAGTATTTT.